Sequencing of this TCR beta chain was carried out in a study of cytomegalovirus exposure and HLA in healthy donors. In the study overall: Drawn from HLA-typed donors, 80 million to 95 million unique TCRs were held in an early data release. Study-wide results and limits: Some TCR beta chains (approximately 180 of them) were listed as cytomegalovirus-associated. It is likely that the observed cluster of highly shared sequence variants was a sequencing artifact.

For this clone: Its antigen is as yet unknown.

This CDR3 region has 15 residues. CDR1 and CDR2 from the germline V gene are LNHDA and SQIVND (reference sequence). Trimming at V came to 4 bases and at J to 4 bases, leaving 4 bases not matched to a gene. Primers included in the PCR were 60 Vbeta and 13 Jbeta primers. This table comes from immunoSEQ multiplex PCR, and its TCRdb copy is limited to in-frame clones, with some not included. The data show some 120,000 clones, with about 61% seen just once and 2.2% held by the top ten. What was sequenced was PBMCs. The TCR sequence derives from a woman in her twenties or thirties in good health and CMV-seronegative. The chain links TRBV19 to TRBJ2-1, with TRBD2 matching 10 bases. The CDR3 region is CASSTTSGPYNEQFF. CDR3 DNA: TGTGCCAGTAGTACGACTAGCGGGCCTTACAATGAGCAGTTCTTC.